The 2 T cell receptor beta chains given below trace back to one sample, sequenced in a study of blood T cell repertoires in COVID-19. Measured with immunoSEQ multiplex PCR; TCRdb has only the in-frame clones, and not every one. The table lists over 120,000 clones, 80% to 90% of them singletons. Input material: peripheral blood. These TCRs come from a woman in her fifties or sixties with active or convalescent COVID-19.

CDR3 residues: CASSLIPPGTDLYF. Here the CDR3 DNA reads TGTGCCAGCAGTTTGATCCCTCCCGGGACAGATTTGTACTTC. This chain uses TRBV28 with TRBJ2-7, with 7 bases matching TRBD1. From germline, CDR1 is MDHEN and CDR2 SYDVKM. This CDR3 is built from 14 residues. The V and J ends lost 3 bases and 12 bases, in that order; junction bases with no gene match: 14.

The chain carries TRBV19 and TRBJ2-1, with 11 bases fitting TRBD2. After removal of 4 bases from V and 5 bases from J, the junction contained 7 bases not matched to a gene. The germline gives CDR1 LNHDA, CDR2 SQIVND (reference sequence). CDR3 length equals 16 residues. Here the CDR3 DNA reads TGTGCCAGTAGTACAAACCCGGGACTAGCGGACAATGAGCAGTTCTTC. Protein sequence: CASSTNPGLADNEQFF.